The sequence of this T cell receptor (beta chain) was determined in a study of T and B cells in COVID-19 patients. This clonotype turned up a few times. Each TRB amplification used about 250-550 ng of genomic DNA from blood. V shed 5 bases, J shed 6 bases, and the junction held 10 bases outside the gene matches. This CDR3 is built from 15 residues. From germline, CDR1 is MNHNS and CDR2 SASEGT. BIOMED2 TRB-A/B primer pools were used in multiplex TRB PCR. TCRdb re-called the multiplex PCR reads through MiXCR, storing one row per CDR3 protein. The table lists about 15,000 distinct CDR3 sequences, about 29% of them singletons.

This sequence originates from a human donor who had recovered from COVID-19. The rearrangement uses TRBV6-1 and TRBJ2-1, with 7 bases fitting TRBD2. What was sequenced was blood. The CDR3 DNA reads as TGTGCCAGCAGTAGGGGCGGGAGAGGGTTCAATGAGCAGTTCTTC. Amino acids: CASSRGGRGFNEQFF.